The clone carrying this TCR beta chain was found once. What it binds is unknown. This sample was included in a study of shared clonotypes between healthy human individuals. The study, taken as a whole, reports: The sole specimen, blood, was sampled, and tissue repertoires likely differ. Enrolling few donors narrowed the genetic and exposure-history diversity that was represented.

Per germline, CDR1 SGDLS and CDR2 YYNGEE. Trimming left V 4 bases short and J 5 bases short, with 12 bases between. CDR3 length equals 13 residues. The run depth of the assay was deep. Only in-frame clones appear in the TCRdb table, and some are missing; sequencing was by immunoSEQ multiplex PCR. The sample lists about 530,000 clones; roughly 79% were seen once. The sequence derives from a woman aged 40 to 50 in good health. Some clones in this sample may be carry-over from other donors' samples. The rearrangement joins TRBV9 to TRBJ1-2; D might be TRBD1 (6 bases). Specimen: PBMCs. CDR3 region: CASSPGQQYGYTF. CDR3 in DNA: TGTGCCAGCAGCCCCGGACAGCAATATGGCTACACCTTC.